This T cell receptor (beta chain) was observed in a study of shared clonotypes between healthy human individuals. In the study overall: A couple of women and a few men aged 18 to 49 made up the donors.

Original methodology: Filtering of immunoSEQ junctional sequences could not match full-length read filtering. Profiling relied on immunoSEQ multiplex PCR, and the TCRdb table lists in-frame clones only, not all of them. The V and J calls and clone size come from that table; D and trimming were worked out from the DNA. The repertoire holds over a million clones, with 95% to 99% as singletons. This receptor was obtained from a man aged 25 to 45 in good health. The sample consisted of naive CD4+ T cells sorted from blood. Regarding subset: CD45RA+ positively selected.

CDR3 in DNA: TGCGCCAGCAGTTGGGACACCAGGGTACCCAATCAGCCCCAGCATTTT. It translates to CASSWDTRVPNQPQHF. The rearrangement uses TRBV23-1 and TRBJ1-5, with D possibly TRBD1 on 6 matching bases. TRBV23-1 counts as an open reading frame of uncertain function. Trimming removed 5 bases from V and 3 bases from J, with 17 bases in between. This CDR3 is 16 amino acids long.